This is a list of T cell receptor beta chains from one sample in a study of shared clonotypes between healthy human individuals. Some clones are missing from TCRdb's copy, which holds only in-frame ones; the method was immunoSEQ multiplex PCR. The table records about 820,000 clones, almost 95% of them present only once. Sequenced sample: naive CD8+ T cells sorted from blood. These receptor sequences come from a man aged 25 to 45 in good health. CDR3s include the opening cysteine and the closing phenylalanine or tryptophan. A D gene is named only where the DNA matches it firmly. Size is stated for part of the rows, as once, few or many counts, or as a class when the clone is expanded.

V gene,clone size,D gene,J gene,CDR3 DNA,CDR3 protein
TRBV30,NA,NA,TRBJ1-3,TGTGCCTGGAATGGGCAGGACGAAACATTCTCTGGAAACACCATATATTTT,CAWNGQDETFSGNTIYF
TRBV14,NA,NA,TRBJ2-1,TGTGCCAGCAGCCAAGGGCTGGATCGCCCGCCCAATGAGCAGTTCTTC,CASSQGLDRPPNEQFF
TRBV25-1,NA,TRBD1,TRBJ2-1,TGTGCCAGCAGTGAAAAAGGGACAGGGGCCAATGAGCAGTTCTTC,CASSEKGTGANEQFF
TRBV7-9,NA,TRBD1,TRBJ2-7,TGTGCCAGCAGCCCCCCGGACAGGGTCAACGAGCAGTACTTC,CASSPPDRVNEQYF
TRBV7-9,NA,NA,TRBJ2-2,TGTGCCAGCAGCCCCAGGTGGGCGGTGAACACCGGGGAGCTGTTTTTT,CASSPRWAVNTGELFF
TRBV7-8,many,NA,TRBJ2-1,TGTGCCAGCAGCTTAGCGGGTTTTTCGAGTGCCTACAATGAGCAGTTCTTC,CASSLAGFSSAYNEQFF
TRBV7-9,NA,TRBD1,TRBJ2-7,TGTGCCAGCAGCTTGGCAGTGACAGGGGGTTTCGAGCAGTACTTC,CASSLAVTGGFEQYF
TRBV27,NA,TRBD1,TRBJ2-3,TGTGCCAGCAATTATCAGGGGGCCACAGATACGCAGTATTTT,CASNYQGATDTQYF
TRBV7-9,NA,TRBD2,TRBJ2-1,TGTGCCAGCAGTCCAACTAGCGGGCCGTACAATGAGCAGTTCTTC,CASSPTSGPYNEQFF
TRBV15,NA,NA,TRBJ1-1,TGTGCCACCAGCAGAGATCGGCGCGGGGGCGCGGTAATCTTT,CATSRDRRGGAVIF